This is a list of T cell receptor beta chains from one sample in a study of shared clonotypes between healthy human individuals. Sequencing used immunoSEQ multiplex PCR; TCRdb keeps in-frame clones, though not all of them. This table has approximately 1.5 million clones, 95% to 99% appearing once. The sample taken for sequencing was naive CD4+ T cells sorted from blood. These receptors were collected from a man aged 25 to 40 in good health. The CDR3 runs from the conserved cysteine through the conserved F or W. The D gene is left open where the match is weak. The size field is filled for only some rows; it gives once, few, many or a size class.

clone_size j_call d_call v_call cdr3_nt cdr3_aa
- TRBJ2-7 - TRBV5-1 TGCGCCACCATGGTCCGGGACAAATCCTACGAGCAGTACTTC CATMVRDKSYEQYF
- TRBJ2-3 TRBD2 TRBV6-4 TGTGCCAGCAGTGCTAGCGGGCACTCCACAGATACGCAGTATTTT CASSASGHSTDTQYF
- TRBJ2-7 TRBD2 TRBV2 TGTGCCAGCAGTGAATTAGCGGGAAAAGGCGAGCAGTACTTC CASSELAGKGEQYF
- TRBJ2-3 TRBD1 TRBV27 TGTGCCAGCAGACGGGGACAGGGGAATTTCACAGATACGCAGTATTTT CASRRGQGNFTDTQYF
- TRBJ2-5 - TRBV5-1 TGCGCCAGCAGCTTGGGGGCCGGGGAGACCCAGTACTTC CASSLGAGETQYF
once TRBJ1-1 - TRBV18 TGTGCCAGCTCACTAACAGGGTCAACTGAAGCTTTCTTT CASSLTGSTEAFF
- TRBJ2-5 - TRBV5-1 TGCGCCAGCAGCTTGGGACACCCCCAAGAGACCCAGTACTTC CASSLGHPQETQYF
- TRBJ1-2 TRBD1 TRBV19 TGTGCCAGTAGTATAGGAGGGGACAGATATGGCTACACCTTC CASSIGGDRYGYTF
- TRBJ1-1 - TRBV18 TGTGCCAGCTCACCACCGAGGGGCAGGGATGGGGACACTGAAGCTTTCTTT CASSPPRGRDGDTEAFF
- TRBJ2-7 TRBD2 TRBV10-3 TGTGCCATAACCACCGGGACTAGCGGCCACGAGCAGTACTTC CAITTGTSGHEQYF
- TRBJ2-7 TRBD1 TRBV7-8 TGTGCCAGCAGCCAGGCCGGGACAGTCTCCTACGAGCAGTACTTC CASSQAGTVSYEQYF
- TRBJ2-1 - TRBV7-3 TGTGCCAGCAGCTTAGACCCGAGGAATGAGCAGTTCTTC CASSLDPRNEQFF
- TRBJ2-7 - TRBV5-1 TGCGCCAGCAGCTTGGGTCACGGGAGCCTGTACGAGCAGTACTTC CASSLGHGSLYEQYF
- TRBJ2-7 TRBD2 TRBV28 TGTGCCAGCAGCCTAGCGGAGAGCTCCTACGAGCAGTACTTC CASSLAESSYEQYF
- TRBJ2-1 - TRBV15 TGTGCCACCAGCAGAGATCCAGGGGGGTCCTACAATGAGCAGTTCTTC CATSRDPGGSYNEQFF
- TRBJ2-5 - TRBV6-1 TGTGCCAGCAGCCCAAGGTGGGGGCGAGAGACCCAGTACTTC CASSPRWGRETQYF
- TRBJ1-1 - TRBV15 TGTGCCACCAGCAGATACCCGGGGGGAGACACTGAAGCTTTCTTT CATSRYPGGDTEAFF
- TRBJ1-5 - TRBV21-1 TGTGCCAGCAGGACCGGGGGACAGGGCAGTCAGCCCCAGCATTTT CASRTGGQGSQPQHF
- TRBJ2-3 - TRBV10-3 TGTGCCATCAGTGCCTCCGCGGGTCCCCACAGTAGTATACTCGCAGATACGCAGTATTTT CAISASAGPHSSILADTQYF
- TRBJ2-7 - TRBV5-8 TGTGCCAGCATCATAGGAGAGCGGGACGAGCAGTACTTC CASIIGERDEQYF
- TRBJ2-1 TRBD1 TRBV9 TGTGCCAGCAGCCGGGACAGCTACAATGAGCAGTTCTTC CASSRDSYNEQFF
- TRBJ2-6 TRBD2 TRBV2 TGTGCCAGCCGCCGGGGGGGAGGCAGCTCTGGGGCCAACGTCCTGACTTTC CASRRGGGSSGANVLTF
- TRBJ2-3 TRBD2 TRBV9 TGTGCCAGCAGCCCACATAGCGGGAGAACTTCAGATACGCAGTATTTT CASSPHSGRTSDTQYF
- TRBJ2-3 - TRBV5-4 TGTGCCAGCAGCCAAGGTCCGACAGATACGCAGTATTTT CASSQGPTDTQYF
- TRBJ2-7 - TRBV11-2 TGTGCCAGCTCCAACCGTGCCTCTTCAAACCACGAGCAGTACTTC CASSNRASSNHEQYF
- TRBJ2-5 - TRBV11-2 TGTGCCAGCAGCTTCAGGCCGACTCAGACCCAGTACTTC CASSFRPTQTQYF